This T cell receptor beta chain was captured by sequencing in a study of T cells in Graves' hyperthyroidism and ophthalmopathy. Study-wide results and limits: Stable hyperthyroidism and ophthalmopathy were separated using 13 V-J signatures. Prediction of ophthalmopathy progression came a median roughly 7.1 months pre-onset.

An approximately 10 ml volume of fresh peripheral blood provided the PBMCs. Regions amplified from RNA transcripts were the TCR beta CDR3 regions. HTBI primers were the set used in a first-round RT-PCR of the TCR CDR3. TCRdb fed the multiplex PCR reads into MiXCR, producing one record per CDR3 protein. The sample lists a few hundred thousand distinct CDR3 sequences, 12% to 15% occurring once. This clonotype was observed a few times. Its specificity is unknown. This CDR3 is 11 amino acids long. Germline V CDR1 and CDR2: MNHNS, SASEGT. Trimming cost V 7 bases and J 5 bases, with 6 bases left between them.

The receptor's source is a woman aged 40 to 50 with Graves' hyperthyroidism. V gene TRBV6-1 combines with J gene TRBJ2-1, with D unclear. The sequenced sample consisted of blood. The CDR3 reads CASTNHNEQFF. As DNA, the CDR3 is TGTGCCAGCACTAACCACAATGAGCAGTTCTTC.